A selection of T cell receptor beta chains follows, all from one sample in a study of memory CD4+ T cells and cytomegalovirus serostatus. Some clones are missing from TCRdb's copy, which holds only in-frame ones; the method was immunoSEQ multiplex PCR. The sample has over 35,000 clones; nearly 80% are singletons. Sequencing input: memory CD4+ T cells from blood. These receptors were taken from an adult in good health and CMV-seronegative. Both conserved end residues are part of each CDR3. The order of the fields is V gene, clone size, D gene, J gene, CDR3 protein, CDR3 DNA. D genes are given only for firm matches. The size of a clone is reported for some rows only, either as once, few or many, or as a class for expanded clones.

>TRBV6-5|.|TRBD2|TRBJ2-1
CASSPRRSGDNEQFF
TGTGCCAGCAGTCCTCGGCGGAGCGGGGACAATGAGCAGTTCTTC
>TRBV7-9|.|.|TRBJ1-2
CASNLGRTGYTF
TGTGCCAGCAACCTAGGCCGGACCGGCTACACCTTC
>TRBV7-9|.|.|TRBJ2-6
CASSLSTDSGANVLTF
TGTGCCAGCAGCTTATCTACAGACTCTGGGGCCAACGTCCTGACTTTC
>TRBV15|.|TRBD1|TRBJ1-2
CATSRDITGDGYTF
TGTGCCACCAGCAGAGATATAACAGGGGATGGCTACACCTTC
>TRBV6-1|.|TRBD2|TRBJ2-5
CASAASGGGWTQYF
TGTGCCAGCGCCGCTAGCGGGGGGGGATGGACCCAGTACTTC
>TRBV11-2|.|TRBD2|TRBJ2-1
CASSLRLAGGVTYNEQFF
TGTGCCAGCAGCTTACGACTAGCGGGGGGGGTCACCTACAATGAGCAGTTCTTC
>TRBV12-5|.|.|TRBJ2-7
CASGPRGGSYEQYF
TGTGCTAGTGGCCCAAGGGGGGGCTCCTACGAGCAGTACTTC
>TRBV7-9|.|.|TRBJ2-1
CASSWTGHNEQFF
TGTGCCAGCAGCTGGACGGGCCACAATGAGCAGTTCTTC
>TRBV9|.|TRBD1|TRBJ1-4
CASSAQAGGYEKLFF
TGTGCCAGCAGCGCCCAAGCAGGGGGATACGAAAAACTGTTTTTT
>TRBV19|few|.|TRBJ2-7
CASSPTPVLANSHEQYF
TGTGCCAGTAGTCCAACCCCGGTATTAGCGAATTCCCACGAGCAGTACTTC
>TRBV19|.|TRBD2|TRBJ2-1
CASSPGASGGPQFF
TGTGCCAGTAGTCCCGGGGCTAGCGGGGGGCCGCAGTTCTTC
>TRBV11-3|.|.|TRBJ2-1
CASSLSVWDEQFF
TGTGCCAGCAGCTTATCGGTCTGGGATGAGCAGTTCTTC
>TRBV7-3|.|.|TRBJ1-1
CASSLKANTEAFF
TGTGCCAGCAGCTTAAAGGCGAACACTGAAGCTTTCTTT
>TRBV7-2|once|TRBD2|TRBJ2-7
CASSLATSGGAYEQYF
TGTGCCAGCAGCTTAGCAACTAGCGGGGGGGCCTACGAGCAGTACTTC
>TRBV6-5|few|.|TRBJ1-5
CASSYAGAHQPQHF
TGTGCCAGCAGTTACGCTGGGGCTCATCAGCCCCAGCATTTT
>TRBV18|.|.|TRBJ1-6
CASSPRAESSYNSPLHF
TGTGCCAGCTCACCACGGGCAGAGAGCTCCTATAATTCACCCCTCCACTTT
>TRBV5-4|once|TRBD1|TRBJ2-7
CASSSPGQGRYEQYF
TGTGCCAGCAGCTCGCCGGGACAGGGGCGCTACGAGCAGTACTTC
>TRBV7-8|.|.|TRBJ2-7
CASSSQGRGYEQYF
TGTGCCAGCAGCTCACAGGGGAGGGGGTACGAGCAGTACTTC
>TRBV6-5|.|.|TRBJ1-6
CASTPGGAKSPLHF
TGTGCCAGCACCCCGGGGGGGGCCAAATCACCCCTCCACTTT
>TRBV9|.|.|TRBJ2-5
CASSVAGGQQETQYF
TGTGCCAGCAGCGTAGCGGGGGGACAGCAAGAGACCCAGTACTTC
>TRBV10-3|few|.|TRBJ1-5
CAISEGGYSNQPQHF
TGTGCCATCAGTGAGGGTGGTTATAGCAATCAGCCCCAGCATTTT
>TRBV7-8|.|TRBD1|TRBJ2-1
CASSHGQGAYPFF
TGTGCCAGCAGCCATGGACAGGGGGCCTACCCATTCTTC
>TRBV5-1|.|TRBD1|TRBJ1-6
CASSQNRLQGENNSPLHF
TGCGCCAGCAGCCAAAACAGACTCCAGGGGGAAAATAATTCACCCCTCCACTTT
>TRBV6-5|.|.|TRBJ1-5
CASSLGGFNQPQHF
TGTGCCAGCAGTCTAGGGGGATTCAATCAGCCCCAGCATTTT
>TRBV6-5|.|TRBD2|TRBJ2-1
CASSSSGGLTNEQFF
TGTGCCAGCAGCTCGAGCGGGGGGTTAACCAATGAGCAGTTCTTC
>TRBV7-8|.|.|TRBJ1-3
CASSLAVGGPAGNTIYF
TGTGCCAGCAGCTTAGCGGTTGGGGGCCCAGCTGGAAACACCATATATTTT
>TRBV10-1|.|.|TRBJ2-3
CASSDPYKTDTQYF
TGCGCCAGCAGTGACCCCTATAAGACAGATACGCAGTATTTT
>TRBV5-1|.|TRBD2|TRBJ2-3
CASSLGTSGDTQYF
TGCGCCAGCAGCTTGGGGACTAGTGGGGATACGCAGTATTTT
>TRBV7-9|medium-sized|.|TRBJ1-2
CASSLLRQDYGYTF
TGTGCCAGCAGCTTACTTAGACAGGACTATGGCTACACCTTC
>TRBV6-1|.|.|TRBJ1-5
CASSGALGAGNQPQHF
TGTGCCAGCAGTGGGGCCTTGGGGGCGGGTAATCAGCCCCAGCATTTT
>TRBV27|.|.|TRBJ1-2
CASSPIQSLGYTF
TGTGCCAGCAGCCCCATTCAGAGCTTAGGCTACACCTTC
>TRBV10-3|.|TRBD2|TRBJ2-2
CAISERTRVTGELFF
TGTGCCATCAGTGAACGGACTAGAGTTACCGGGGAGCTGTTTTTT
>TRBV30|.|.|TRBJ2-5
CAWLGSQGARYF
TGTGCCTGGTTGGGTTCGCAGGGTGCTAGGTACTTC
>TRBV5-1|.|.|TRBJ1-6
CASSLEGGRGNNSPLHF
TGCGCCAGCAGCTTGGAGGGGGGGCGCGGCAACAATTCACCCCTCCACTTT
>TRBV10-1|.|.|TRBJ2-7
CASSALLPGQAYWPIEQYF
TGCGCCAGCAGTGCTCTCCTCCCCGGGCAGGCCTATTGGCCCATCGAGCAGTACTTC
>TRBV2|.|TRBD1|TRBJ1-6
CASSDGRGQGSPLHF
TGTGCCAGCAGTGACGGGAGGGGACAGGGCTCACCCCTCCACTTT
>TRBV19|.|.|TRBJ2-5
CASRSLGRGGTQYF
TGTGCCAGTAGATCGTTGGGCAGGGGAGGGACCCAGTACTTC
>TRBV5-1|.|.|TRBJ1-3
CASSLSEQASGNTIYF
TGCGCCAGCAGCTTGAGCGAGCAGGCCTCTGGAAACACCATATATTTT
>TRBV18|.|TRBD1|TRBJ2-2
CASSLKPNLRQGHGELFF
TGTGCCAGCTCACTCAAGCCCAATCTGAGACAGGGCCACGGGGAGCTGTTTTTT
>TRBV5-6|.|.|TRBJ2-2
CASSPRAGELFF
TGTGCCAGCAGTCCTAGGGCCGGGGAGCTGTTTTTT
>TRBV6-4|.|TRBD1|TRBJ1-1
CASRAGQANTEAFF
TGTGCCAGCAGGGCGGGACAGGCGAACACTGAAGCTTTCTTT
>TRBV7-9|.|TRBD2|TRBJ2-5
CASSLAGRLAGGQETQYF
TGTGCCAGCAGCTTAGCGGGAAGACTAGCGGGGGGCCAAGAGACCCAGTACTTC
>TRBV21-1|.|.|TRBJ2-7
CASSTVYEQYF
TGTGCCAGCAGCACGGTCTACGAGCAGTACTTC
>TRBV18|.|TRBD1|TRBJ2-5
CASSHGTGDKETQYF
TGTGCCAGCTCACACGGGACAGGGGATAAGGAGACCCAGTACTTC
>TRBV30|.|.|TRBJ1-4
CAWSIQGNRGKLFF
TGTGCCTGGAGTATACAGGGTAATCGAGGAAAACTGTTTTTT
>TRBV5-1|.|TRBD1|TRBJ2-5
CASSPKAGQGEYF
TGCGCCAGCAGCCCCAAGGCGGGACAGGGGGAGTACTTC
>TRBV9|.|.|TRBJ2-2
CASSVVPSGYTGELFF
TGTGCCAGCAGCGTCGTACCTTCCGGTTACACCGGGGAGCTGTTTTTT
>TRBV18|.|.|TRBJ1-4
CASSPPSGAGKKLFF
TGTGCCAGCTCACCACCATCCGGGGCCGGGAAAAAACTGTTTTTT
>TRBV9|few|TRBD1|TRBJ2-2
CASSGTVLNTGELFF
TGTGCCAGCTCCGGGACAGTCTTGAACACCGGGGAGCTGTTTTTT
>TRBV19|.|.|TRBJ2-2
CASSLGGRAYTGELFF
TGTGCCAGTAGTTTGGGTGGCAGGGCGTACACCGGGGAGCTGTTTTTT
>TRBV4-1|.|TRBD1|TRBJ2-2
CASSLDRGGYTGELFF
TGCGCCAGCAGCCTCGACAGGGGCGGATACACCGGGGAGCTGTTTTTT